The sequence of this TCR beta chain was determined in a study of beta chain features in type 1 diabetes (dated by TCRdb to the late 2010s). Regarding the research as a whole: Patients and healthy donors did not differ in mean age, gender distribution, total cell number or subset yield. A total of roughly 100 million sorted cells were examined across all samples, and a strong correlation was observed between cell number per subset and RNA yield. The study compared TCRB repertoires of sorted circulating CD4+ T cell subsets between recently diagnosed type 1 diabetes patients and matched healthy donors. Regulatory and stem cell-like memory subsets were obtained from only 8 patients and about 8 healthy donors, while naive and central memory subsets were obtained from all 28 donors.

The entire amount of isolated RNA was reverse transcribed using the High Capacity cDNA Reverse Transcription Kit, so the sequenced TCRB transcripts were expressed ones. Deep immunoSEQ sequencing was applied to naive, central memory and regulatory T cell samples, giving an average of about 3.8 million total reads per sample. Sorted cells were lysed in RLT buffer, and RNA was extracted using DNase-treated RNeasy Micro or Mini kits according to cell number. Each cell subset was processed on its own to prevent cross-contamination, while patient and healthy donor samples were processed together. The immunoSEQ multiplex PCR was used to amplify TCRB sequences from cDNA, yielding 87-bp fragments that span the CDR3 region. Sequencing of the amplicons was performed on the Illumina HiSeq platform. As for how the authors treated the data: Synthetic template baselines were used to correct PCR bias computationally, reads within Hamming distance 2 were collapsed together, and singletons that could not be merged were discarded. Reads were aligned against IMGT so that V, D and J genes, CDR3 length and insertions or deletions at six rearrangement sites could be assigned. Within each subset, clonotype counts were normalized to sorted cell number, after which true diversity and Gini coefficients were computed with the tcR R package. The overlap coefficient, calculated on TCRB nucleotide sequences, was used to quantify repertoire sharing. TCRdb's version of the immuneACCESS table is confined to in-frame rearrangements and falls short of the full clone set. An unresolved V gene accounts for under half of the shortfall where checked; the remainder is of unknown origin. The V and J calls and the clone size are those of that table, but D and trimming were determined from the DNA. The sample yields about 120,000 clones; 17% were counted once. The ten largest make up about 2.4% of the sample.

The CDR3 sequence holds 15 residues, the cysteine and phenylalanine included. This entry keeps only the CDR3 DNA: 45 bases, framed from base 1. Germline trimming amounts to 2 bases on V and 2 bases on J, with 5 as the count of junction bases outside the gene matches. CDR1 and CDR2 (SGHNT, YYREEE) derive from the germline V gene (reference sequence). This clone came up a few times. Which antigen it targets is not known. The sample holds no much larger clone one base away, and base qualities are not on file. The full study reports these points: PCR may preferentially amplify shorter templates, but because patient and control samples were amplified and corrected together, any resulting skew would affect both groups equally. At VDJ recombination sites, patients with type 1 diabetes made fewer insertions and deleted more nucleotides, a pattern implying thymic rearrangement abnormalities. Because the HLA sub-analyses included only small numbers of individuals, any influence of HLA type on TCRB rearrangement was left unresolved. Type 1 diabetes patients showed a moderate but significant shortening of TCRB CDR3 length in all four CD4+ subsets. Because cDNA was sequenced instead of genomic DNA, activated cells with high expression could be over-represented, although the groups did not differ in activation or CD3 levels. Naive, central memory and regulatory TCRB repertoires appeared to be more alike among patients than among healthy donors.

A single peripheral blood draw of about 116 mL on average was collected from each donor into heparinised tubes. A BD FACSAria II and a panel including CD45RO, CCR7, CD25, CD127, CD95 and CD27 were used to sort naive, central memory, regulatory and stem cell-like memory CD4+ T cells. A purity above 98% was achieved for all sorted populations. PBMCs were isolated right away by Lymphoprep density gradient centrifugation and were stained directly, without culture. So that batch effects would be minimized, each experiment stained and sorted samples in pairs, pairing one healthy donor with one patient. Recombination joined TRBV5-4 with TRBJ2-5, and TRBD1 matches 8 of the central bases. Input material: central memory CD4+ T cells from blood. The TCR sequence derives from a man younger than 35 with type 1 diabetes. The DNA reads as follows: TGTGCCAGCAGCTTAGGGAGGACAGGGCAAGAGACCCAGTACTTC. Translated, it reads CASSLGRTGQETQYF.